A selection of T cell receptor beta chains follows, all from one sample in a study of T cell changes during pregnancy in multiple sclerosis. Libraries were prepared by immunoSEQ multiplex PCR; TCRdb keeps only in-frame clonotypes and omits some of them. Among more than 45,000 clones, roughly 90% were seen once, and the ten largest hold 0.45% to 0.6%. The starting material was CD4+ T cells from peripheral blood mononuclear cells, obtained after pregnancy. These receptors all stem from a female donor with multiple sclerosis, enrolled in a pregnancy study. Both conserved end residues are part of each CDR3.

cdr3_length: 16; v_call: TRBV19; cdr3_aa: CASSLFTSLAAETQYF
cdr3_length: 13; v_call: TRBV27; cdr3_aa: CASSGQPNTEAFF
cdr3_length: 17; v_call: TRBV7-8; cdr3_aa: CASSPKGLAGVLDTQYF
cdr3_length: 15; v_call: TRBV7-2; cdr3_aa: CASSHRDGRTDTQYF
cdr3_length: 15; v_call: TRBV11-3; cdr3_aa: CASSPGTDFTGELFF
cdr3_length: 15; v_call: TRBV7-9; cdr3_aa: CASSQGGVWGNTIYF
cdr3_length: 16; v_call: TRBV7-8; cdr3_aa: CASSLGGQGINYGYTF
cdr3_length: 13; v_call: TRBV29-1; cdr3_aa: CSVESAGGVEQFF
cdr3_length: 16; v_call: TRBV5-4; cdr3_aa: CASSPTGGGGIYEQFF
cdr3_length: 14; v_call: TRBV7-3; cdr3_aa: CASSLGGGYNEQFF
cdr3_length: 15; v_call: TRBV9; cdr3_aa: CASSAEQFVRDTQYF
cdr3_length: 14; v_call: TRBV7-2; cdr3_aa: CATSPGGSSYEQYF
cdr3_length: 13; v_call: TRBV28; cdr3_aa: CASTPGGAHEQYF
cdr3_length: 14; v_call: TRBV19; cdr3_aa: CASRKAGGSYEQYF
cdr3_length: 11; v_call: TRBV28; cdr3_aa: CATRGTPEAFF
cdr3_length: 14; v_call: TRBV5-4; cdr3_aa: CASSRGRENTEAFF
cdr3_length: 16; v_call: TRBV18; cdr3_aa: CASSPYPDRSNTEAFF
cdr3_length: 15; v_call: TRBV7-2; cdr3_aa: CASSLAVDSNQPQHF
cdr3_length: 16; v_call: TRBV18; cdr3_aa: CASSPLGTSGSYEQYF
cdr3_length: 15; v_call: TRBV18; cdr3_aa: CASSRLTGMNTEAFF
cdr3_length: 15; v_call: TRBV2; cdr3_aa: CASSDGLSNTGELFF
cdr3_length: 14; v_call: TRBV6-5; cdr3_aa: CASSPSGLVGEQFF
cdr3_length: 18; v_call: TRBV11-2; cdr3_aa: CASSFRWTSGQAQETQYF
cdr3_length: 14; v_call: TRBV9; cdr3_aa: CASASREFADTQYF
cdr3_length: 13; v_call: TRBV6-5; cdr3_aa: CASSNSRQETQYF
cdr3_length: 15; v_call: TRBV5-1; cdr3_aa: CASSFTGASNEKLFF
cdr3_length: 12; v_call: TRBV30; cdr3_aa: CAWSEGEGEQFF
cdr3_length: 16; v_call: TRBV6-6; cdr3_aa: CASTITSGGREWPQHF
cdr3_length: 15; v_call: TRBV7-8; cdr3_aa: CASSPPGTGKGEAFF
cdr3_length: 15; v_call: TRBV10-3; cdr3_aa: CAISVRDSSTDTQYF
cdr3_length: 15; v_call: TRBV5-1; cdr3_aa: CASSGRDPPYNEQFF
cdr3_length: 15; v_call: TRBV7-3; cdr3_aa: CASSLTNSGTDTQYF
cdr3_length: 14; v_call: TRBV11-2; cdr3_aa: CASSLTGELNIQYF
cdr3_length: 16; v_call: TRBV18; cdr3_aa: CASSPSTGLSYNEQFF
cdr3_length: 15; v_call: TRBV7-2; cdr3_aa: CASSSTGVTGNTIYF
cdr3_length: 14; v_call: TRBV18; cdr3_aa: CASSKAGERTEAFF
cdr3_length: 15; v_call: TRBV28; cdr3_aa: CASSEQIYSNQPQHF
cdr3_length: 15; v_call: TRBV28; cdr3_aa: CASSSTWGGNEKLFF
cdr3_length: 14; v_call: TRBV7-9; cdr3_aa: CASSPPTGETEAFF
cdr3_length: 12; v_call: TRBV7-3; cdr3_aa: CASSTDSDEQFF
cdr3_length: 16; v_call: TRBV19; cdr3_aa: CASTPGLGVSAYEQYF
cdr3_length: 15; v_call: TRBV9; cdr3_aa: CASSVGLGSHNEQFF
cdr3_length: 14; v_call: TRBV14; cdr3_aa: CASSQVIGSGQQFF
cdr3_length: 12; v_call: TRBV28; cdr3_aa: CATAQVYYGYTF
cdr3_length: 13; v_call: TRBV28; cdr3_aa: CASIPTALTEAFF
cdr3_length: 16; v_call: TRBV28; cdr3_aa: CASRPEQGSGNSPLHF
cdr3_length: 19; v_call: TRBV5-1; cdr3_aa: CASSLVPITGGSSGNTIYF
cdr3_length: 11; v_call: TRBV28; cdr3_aa: CVPPTNSPLHF
cdr3_length: 16; v_call: TRBV19; cdr3_aa: CASSPGDRFYQETQYF